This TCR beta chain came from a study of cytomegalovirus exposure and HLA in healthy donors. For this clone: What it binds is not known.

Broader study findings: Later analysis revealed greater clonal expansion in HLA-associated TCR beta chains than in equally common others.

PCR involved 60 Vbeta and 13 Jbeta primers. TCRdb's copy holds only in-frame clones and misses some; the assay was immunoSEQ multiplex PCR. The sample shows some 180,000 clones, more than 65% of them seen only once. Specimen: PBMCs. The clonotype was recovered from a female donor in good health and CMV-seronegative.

In DNA, the CDR3 is TGTGCCAGCAGCCGAGACAGGGGGAGTGAGGGCTACACCTTC. Translation: CASSRDRGSEGYTF. This chain connects TRBV4-2 to TRBJ1-2; 9 bases are shared with TRBD1. There are 14 residues in the CDR3. In germline, CDR1 is LGHNA, CDR2 YNFKEQ. V shed 4 bases and J 8 bases; nucleotides not matched to a gene: 8.